This TCR beta chain emerged from a study of breast tumors, draining lymph nodes, adjacent tissues. Study findings and constraints: Tumors had less TCR diversity than lymph nodes, more than nontumor tissue. Data only fit, rather than demonstrated, lymph node origin of most tumor T cells. Findings are consistent with lymph node origin and intratumoral expansion of most tumor T cells.

Samples came from axillary lymph nodes draining the breast cancer. MiXCR, run by TCRdb on the multiplex PCR reads, gives a single entry per CDR3 protein. The table has some 150,000 distinct CDR3 sequences, about 20% seen once. The germline CDR1 and CDR2 sequences are SGHTA and FQGTGA. The CDR3 is made up of 13 amino acids. Comments on this clonotype: Its target is not known. Just one base apart from a much larger clone, this may be a read error.

The source of this sequence is a female donor with breast cancer. Some clones in this sample may be carry-over from other donors' samples. The specimen was axillary lymph node tissue. The chain employs TRBV7-3 and TRBJ2-1, with 7 bases fitting TRBD2. The CDR3 DNA reads as TGTGCCAACAGCTTAAAACTAGCGAATGAGCAGTTCTTC. This codes for CANSLKLANEQFF.